The source of this T cell receptor (beta chain) is a study of identical twins. Overall study findings and caveats: There were fewer insertions in abundant cord blood beta clonotypes, but memory repertoires showed no such pattern.

A universal primer site was created by template switching, with the cDNA bearing unique molecular identifiers. TCRdb passed the 5' RACE reads through MiXCR, listing each CDR3 protein once. The sample consists of some 710,000 distinct CDR3 sequences, around 6.1% of them appearing once. This clonotype was seen many times. The antigen remains unidentified. Everyone who gave samples was a healthy Caucasian. The germline V gene has CDR1 MDHEN and CDR2 SYDVKM. V dropped 5 bases and J dropped 8; count of bases not matched to a gene: 13. The CDR3 consists of 15 residues. The clonotype originates from a man aged 18 to 30 in good health. The sample was naive T cells sorted from blood. The chain combines TRBV28 with TRBJ1-2; 8 bases align to TRBD1. As DNA, the CDR3 is TGTGCCAGCAGTCAGCCCGCGACAGGGGCAGGCGGCTACACCTTC. Amino acid sequence: CASSQPATGAGGYTF.